Sequencing of this T cell receptor (beta chain) was carried out in a study of shared clonotypes between healthy human individuals. Study summary: Each donor's CD4 naive and CD4 memory cells filled three plates apiece, CD8 naive two, and CD8 memory one. General study results and limits: Clonotypes shared by all four sorted-subset donors had higher generation probabilities than non-shared clonotypes. Researchers sampled only blood; tissue repertoires likely differ.

Naive-designated CD8 cells lacked CD45RO, were positively enriched for CCR7, and omitted terminally differentiated effector memory CD45RA+ cells. Points on this clone: The target antigen is unknown.

For sorted subsets, 200 ng DNA per replicate equaled roughly 30,000 T cell genomes. Profiling relied on immunoSEQ multiplex PCR, and the TCRdb table lists in-frame clones only, not all of them. The sample records about 2.2 million clones, 90% to 95% being singletons. Looked up from germline, CDR1 is SNHLY and CDR2 is FYNNEI. V shed 2 bases and J shed 7 bases, with 9 bases lying between them. The CDR3 is made up of 12 amino acids. The sequenced sample consisted of naive CD8+ T cells from PBMCs. The TCR was taken from a man aged 18 to 29 in good health. Some clones in this sample may be carry-over from other donors' samples. The chain is built from TRBV2 and TRBJ2-7; weak D call: TRBD2 (5 bases). CDR3 region: CASSESGWEQYF. The CDR3 nucleotides read TGTGCCAGCAGTGAATCGGGGTGGGAGCAGTACTTC.